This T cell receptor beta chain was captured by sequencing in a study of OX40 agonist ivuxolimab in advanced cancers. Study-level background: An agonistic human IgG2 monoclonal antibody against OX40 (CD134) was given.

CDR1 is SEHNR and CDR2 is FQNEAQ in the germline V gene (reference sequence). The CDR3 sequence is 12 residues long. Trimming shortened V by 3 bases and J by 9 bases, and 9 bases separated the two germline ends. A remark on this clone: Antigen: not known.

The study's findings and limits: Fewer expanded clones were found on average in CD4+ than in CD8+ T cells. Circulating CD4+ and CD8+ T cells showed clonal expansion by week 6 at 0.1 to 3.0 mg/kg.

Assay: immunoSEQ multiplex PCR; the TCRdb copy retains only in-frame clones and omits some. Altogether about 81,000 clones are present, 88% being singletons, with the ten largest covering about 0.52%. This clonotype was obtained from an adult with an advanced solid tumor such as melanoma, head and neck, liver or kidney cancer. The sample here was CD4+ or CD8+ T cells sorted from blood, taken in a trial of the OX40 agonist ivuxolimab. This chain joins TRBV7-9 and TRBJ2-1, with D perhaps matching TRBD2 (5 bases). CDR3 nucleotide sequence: TGTGCCAGCAGCTTCGGTCGGGGTGAGCAGTTCTTC. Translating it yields CASSFGRGEQFF.